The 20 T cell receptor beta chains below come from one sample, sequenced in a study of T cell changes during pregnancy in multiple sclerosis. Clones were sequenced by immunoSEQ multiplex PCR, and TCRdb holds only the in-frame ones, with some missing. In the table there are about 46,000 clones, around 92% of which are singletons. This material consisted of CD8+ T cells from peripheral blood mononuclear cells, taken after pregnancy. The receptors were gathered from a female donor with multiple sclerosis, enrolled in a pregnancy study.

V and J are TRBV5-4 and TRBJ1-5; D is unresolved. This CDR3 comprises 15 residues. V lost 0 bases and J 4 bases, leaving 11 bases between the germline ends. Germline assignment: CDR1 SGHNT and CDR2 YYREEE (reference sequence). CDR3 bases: TGTGCCAGCAGCTTGGACCCGGGTGAGAATCAGCCCCAGCATTTT. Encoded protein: CASSLDPGENQPQHF.

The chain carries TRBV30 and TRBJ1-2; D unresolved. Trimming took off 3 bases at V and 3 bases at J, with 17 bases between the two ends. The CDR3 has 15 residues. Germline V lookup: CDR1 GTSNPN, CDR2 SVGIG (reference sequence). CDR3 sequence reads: CAWSPGWGVDYGYTF. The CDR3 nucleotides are TGTGCCTGGAGCCCCGGGTGGGGAGTAGACTATGGCTACACCTTC.

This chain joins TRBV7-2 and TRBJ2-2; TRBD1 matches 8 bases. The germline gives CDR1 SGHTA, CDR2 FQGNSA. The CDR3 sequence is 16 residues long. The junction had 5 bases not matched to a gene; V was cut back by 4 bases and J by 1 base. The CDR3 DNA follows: TGTGCCAGCAGCTCGCAGGGGGCACTGAACACCGGGGAGCTGTTTTTT. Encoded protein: CASSSQGALNTGELFF.

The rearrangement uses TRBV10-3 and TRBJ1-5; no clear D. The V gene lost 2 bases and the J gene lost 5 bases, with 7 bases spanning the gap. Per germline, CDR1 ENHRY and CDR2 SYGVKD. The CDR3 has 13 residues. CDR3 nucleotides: TGTGCCATCAGTGAGATGGGCGATCAGCCCCAGCATTTT. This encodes CAISEMGDQPQHF.

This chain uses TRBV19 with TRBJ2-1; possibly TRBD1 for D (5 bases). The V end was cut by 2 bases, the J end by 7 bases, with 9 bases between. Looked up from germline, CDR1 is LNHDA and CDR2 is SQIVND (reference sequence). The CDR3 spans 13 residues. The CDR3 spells CASSIQGLNEQFF. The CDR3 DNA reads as TGTGCCAGTAGTATACAGGGATTGAATGAGCAGTTCTTC.

In DNA form, the CDR3 reads TGTGCCAGTAGTTTACAGGGGAAGTTTACTGAAGCTTTCTTT. Protein sequence: CASSLQGKFTEAFF. The chain employs TRBV19 and TRBJ1-1, with 7 nucleotides matching TRBD1. Trimming took 5 bases from V and 5 from J; bases not matched to a gene: 8. Germline V gives CDR1 LNHDA, CDR2 SQIVND (reference sequence). This CDR3 contains 14 residues.

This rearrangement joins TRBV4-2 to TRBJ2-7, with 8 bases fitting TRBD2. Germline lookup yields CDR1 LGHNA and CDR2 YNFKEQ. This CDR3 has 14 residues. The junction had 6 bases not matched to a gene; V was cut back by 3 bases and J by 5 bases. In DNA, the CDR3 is TGTGCCAGCAGCCACGGGGGGGGCCGGAACGAGCAGTACTTC. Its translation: CASSHGGGRNEQYF.

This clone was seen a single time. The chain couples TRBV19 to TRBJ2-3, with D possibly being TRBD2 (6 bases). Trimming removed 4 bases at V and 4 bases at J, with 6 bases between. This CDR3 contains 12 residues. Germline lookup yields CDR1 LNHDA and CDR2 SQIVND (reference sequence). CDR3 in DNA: TGTGCCAGTAGTACGGGAGCAGATACGCAGTATTTT. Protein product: CASSTGADTQYF.

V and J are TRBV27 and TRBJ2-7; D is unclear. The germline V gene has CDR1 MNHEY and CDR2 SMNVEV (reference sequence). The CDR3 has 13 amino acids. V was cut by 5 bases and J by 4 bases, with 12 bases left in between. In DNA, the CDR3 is TGTGCCAGCAGTCCCCGCCCCGGGTACGAGCAGTACTTC. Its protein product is CASSPRPGYEQYF.

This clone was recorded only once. This CDR3 reads CASSTRIRESTDTQYF. CDR3 nucleotides: TGTGCCAGTAGTACCCGGATACGGGAGAGCACAGATACGCAGTATTTT. This chain links TRBV19 with TRBJ2-3; D perhaps matches TRBD2 (6 bases). CDR1 and CDR2 from the germline V gene are LNHDA and SQIVND (reference sequence). Trimming left V 4 bases short and J 0 bases short, with 14 bases between. This CDR3 is 16 amino acids long.

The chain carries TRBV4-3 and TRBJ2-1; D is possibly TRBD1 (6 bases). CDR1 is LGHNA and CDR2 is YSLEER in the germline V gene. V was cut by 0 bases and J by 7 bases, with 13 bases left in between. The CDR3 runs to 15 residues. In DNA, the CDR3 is TGCGCCAGCAGCCAAGATCTGGGGGCAGGGAATGAGCAGTTCTTC. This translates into CASSQDLGAGNEQFF.

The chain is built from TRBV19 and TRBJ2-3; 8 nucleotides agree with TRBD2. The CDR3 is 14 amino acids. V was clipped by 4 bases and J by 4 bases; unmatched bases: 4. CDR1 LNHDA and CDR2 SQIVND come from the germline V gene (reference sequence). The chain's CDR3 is CASSTGTRADTQYF. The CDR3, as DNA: TGTGCCAGTAGTACGGGGACTAGGGCAGATACGCAGTATTTT.

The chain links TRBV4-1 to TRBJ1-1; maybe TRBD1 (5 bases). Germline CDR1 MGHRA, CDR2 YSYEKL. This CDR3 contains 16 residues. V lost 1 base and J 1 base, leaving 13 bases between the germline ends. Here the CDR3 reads CASSQGSRGGNTEAFF. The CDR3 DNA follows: TGCGCCAGCAGCCAAGGTTCTCGGGGGGGGAACACTGAAGCTTTCTTT.

The CDR3 DNA is TGTGCCAGCAGTTTCGTTGGGCCCCTAGCGGGGGGGCACGAGCAGTACTTC. Amino acids: CASSFVGPLAGGHEQYF. This chain links TRBV27 with TRBJ2-7; 12 nucleotides agree with TRBD2. Germline-derived CDR1 and CDR2 are MNHEY and SMNVEV (reference sequence). The CDR3 covers 17 residues. V lost 3 bases to trimming and J lost 5 bases; unmatched junction nucleotides: 11.

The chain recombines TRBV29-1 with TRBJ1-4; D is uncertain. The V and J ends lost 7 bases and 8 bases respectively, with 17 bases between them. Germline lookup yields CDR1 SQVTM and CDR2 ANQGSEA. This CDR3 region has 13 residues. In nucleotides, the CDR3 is TGCAGCGCTCTTCCTTCTGGGGAGGAAAAACTGTTTTTT. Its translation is CSALPSGEEKLFF.

The DNA of the CDR3 is TGTGCCAGCAGTTTATCCCCCGAGAGCACTGAAGCTTTCTTT. Its translation is CASSLSPESTEAFF. The chain carries TRBV27 and TRBJ1-1; D is undetermined. V was shortened by 0 bases and J by 4 bases, with 9 bases between the two germline ends. CDR1 and CDR2 (germline): MNHEY, SMNVEV (reference sequence). This CDR3 region has 14 residues.

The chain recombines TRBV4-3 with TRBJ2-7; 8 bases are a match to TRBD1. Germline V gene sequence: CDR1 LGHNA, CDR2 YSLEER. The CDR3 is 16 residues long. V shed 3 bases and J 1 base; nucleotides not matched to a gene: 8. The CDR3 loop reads CASSQSSDRVSYEQYF. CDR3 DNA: TGCGCCAGCAGCCAGTCCTCGGACAGGGTATCCTACGAGCAGTACTTC.

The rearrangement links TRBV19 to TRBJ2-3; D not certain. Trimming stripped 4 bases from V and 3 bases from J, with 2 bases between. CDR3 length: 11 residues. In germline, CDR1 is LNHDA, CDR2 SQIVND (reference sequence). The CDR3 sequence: CASSTTDTQYF. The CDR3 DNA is TGTGCCAGTAGTACGACAGATACGCAGTATTTT.

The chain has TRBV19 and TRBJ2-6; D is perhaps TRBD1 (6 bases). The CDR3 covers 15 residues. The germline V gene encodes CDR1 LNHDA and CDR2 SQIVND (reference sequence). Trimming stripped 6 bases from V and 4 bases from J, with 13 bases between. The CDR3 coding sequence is TGTGCCAGTAGCAACAGGGATCCCGGGGCCAACGTCCTGACTTTC. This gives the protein CASSNRDPGANVLTF.

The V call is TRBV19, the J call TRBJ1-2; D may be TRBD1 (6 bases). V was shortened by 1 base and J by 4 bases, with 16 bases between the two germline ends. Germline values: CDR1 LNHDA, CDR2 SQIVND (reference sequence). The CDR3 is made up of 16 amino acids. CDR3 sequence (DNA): TGTGCCAGTAGTATAGTTATCGGGGGGCTGAGCTATGGCTACACCTTC. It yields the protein CASSIVIGGLSYGYTF.